The clone carrying this T cell receptor (beta chain) was counted a few times. Its target is not known. This sample was included in a study of T cell repertoires in cytomegalovirus infection. In the study overall: An indication of both CMV infection and matching HLA type came from public TCR beta signatures.

CDR3 length: 15 residues. CDR1 and CDR2 from the germline V gene are MNHEY and SMNVEV (reference sequence). Trimming took 2 bases from V and 7 from J, leaving 14 bases between them. Overall study results and limits: Ex vivo responses were dominated by HLA-C-restricted CMV-specific TCR beta clonotypes.

A single record per CDR3 protein comes from TCRdb applying MiXCR to the reads. The table includes some 130,000 distinct CDR3 sequences, roughly 25% detected once. Material for sequencing was PBMCs, sequenced either directly or after in vitro stimulation (not recorded which). This receptor was obtained from a human donor in good health (CMV status not recorded). Some clones in this sample may be carry-over from other donors' samples. J is TRBJ1-4 and V is TRBV27; a weak D match, TRBD1 (6 bases). The DNA for the CDR3 is TGTGCCAGCAGTTTACAGGGGCGTTCGAGTGAAAAACTGTTTTTT. This sequence encodes CASSLQGRSSEKLFF.